These 23 T cell receptor beta chains were all obtained from the same sample, sequenced in a study of early stage breast cancer tumors listed by TCRdb under 2017. Preparation of the library involved the immunoSEQ multiplex PCR assay. TCRdb limited this immuneACCESS table to in-frame rearrangements with V and J called. A share of clones is missing; checked studies link under half to unresolved V genes, and the rest is unexplained. The sample includes roughly 57,000 clones, with around 90% observed a single time. About 5% of the sample belongs to the ten largest clones. Material: blood. The receptors here all came from a person between 65 and 79 years old with breast cancer.

The chain is built from TRBV6-5 and TRBJ2-1; D call uncertain. CDR3 length: 13 amino acids. CDR1 and CDR2 (germline): MNHEY, SVGAGI. V was clipped by 4 bases and J by 4 bases, with 8 bases between them. CDR3 amino acids: CASSFSGYNEQFF. The CDR3 nucleotides read TGTGCCAGCAGTTTTTCGGGTTACAATGAGCAGTTCTTC.

The chain joins TRBV29-1 to TRBJ2-7; D is perhaps TRBD1 (6 bases). Trimming left V 4 bases short and J 4 bases short, with 17 bases between. Germline lookup yields CDR1 SQVTM and CDR2 ANQGSEA. This CDR3 region has 14 residues. The CDR3 nucleotides are TGCAGCGTTGCATACAGGGTGGGAGATTACGAGCAGTACTTC. Encoded protein: CSVAYRVGDYEQYF.

The count of this clone is one. V and J are TRBV6-1 and TRBJ1-5, with D possibly TRBD1 on 6 matching bases. Germline V gives CDR1 MNHNS, CDR2 SASEGT. This CDR3 has 17 amino acids. Trimming shortened V by 2 bases and J by 2 bases, and 16 bases separated the two germline ends. CDR3 coding DNA: TGTGCCAGCAGTGAACTTTTCAGGGGTTACGGCAATCAGCCCCAGCATTTT. Translated: CASSELFRGYGNQPQHF.

This clone is a singleton in its sample. The V and J genes are TRBV6-4 and TRBJ1-2; TRBD1 is a possible D gene (6 bases). The CDR3 extends over 17 amino acids. CDR1 and CDR2 from the germline V gene are MRHNA and SNTAGT. V was trimmed by 0 bases and J by 2 bases, leaving 16 bases between them. The CDR3 DNA is TGTGCCAGCAGTGACTCGTCTTCTCCCACAGGGAACTATGGCTACACCTTC. Translation: CASSDSSSPTGNYGYTF.

This CDR3 reads CASRLRGNNEKLFF. CDR3 nucleotide sequence: TGTGCCAGTAGACTACGGGGAAATAATGAAAAACTGTTTTTT. V usage is TRBV19 and J usage is TRBJ1-4; unclear D gene. This CDR3 region has 14 residues. V lost 6 bases and J 4 bases, leaving 12 bases between the germline ends. Per germline, CDR1 LNHDA and CDR2 SQIVND (reference sequence).

This clone was found once. The rearrangement links TRBV19 to TRBJ2-5; 8 bases agree with TRBD1. V dropped 3 bases and J dropped 3; count of bases not matched to a gene: 0. The CDR3 covers 13 residues. Looked up from germline, CDR1 is LNHDA and CDR2 is SQIVND (reference sequence). CDR3 protein: CASSMDREETQYF. The CDR3, as DNA: TGTGCCAGTAGTATGGACAGGGAAGAGACCCAGTACTTC.

This clone is a singleton in its sample. The chain is built from TRBV6-5 and TRBJ2-7; D is ambiguous. The CDR3 is 14 residues long. The V end was cut by 0 bases, the J end by 7 bases, with 13 bases between. In germline, CDR1 is MNHEY, CDR2 SVGAGI. The DNA of the CDR3 is TGTGCCAGCAGTTACTCGGGCAACACCTGGGAGCAGTACTTC. Amino acids: CASSYSGNTWEQYF.

This chain connects TRBV5-8 to TRBJ2-5; D is perhaps TRBD2 (7 bases). The CDR3 sequence is 16 residues long. Germline loops: CDR1 SGHTS, CDR2 YDEGEE. The V end lost 1 base, the J end lost 2 bases, and 15 bases lay between the germline ends. The CDR3 DNA sequence: TGTGCCAGCAGCTTGTACACGGGGGGCCTTCAAGAGACCCAGTACTTC. Translated: CASSLYTGGLQETQYF.

The rearrangement joins TRBV27 to TRBJ2-2; possible D gene TRBD1, 6 bases. The CDR3 loop spans 14 amino acids. CDR1 MNHEY and CDR2 SMNVEV come from the germline V gene (reference sequence). V lost 4 bases to trimming and J lost 2 bases, with 8 bases between them. The CDR3 region is CASSWDTNTGELFF. CDR3 DNA: TGTGCCAGCAGTTGGGACACTAACACCGGGGAGCTGTTTTTT.

The chain employs TRBV7-2 and TRBJ1-1; TRBD1 might be the D (6 bases). Germline values: CDR1 SGHTA, CDR2 FQGNSA. CDR3 size: 13 residues. V lost 5 bases, J lost 4 bases, and 11 bases lay in between. CDR3 loop: CASSPTGTTEAFF. In DNA, the CDR3 is TGTGCCAGCAGCCCCACAGGGACCACTGAAGCTTTCTTT.

This chain connects TRBV2 to TRBJ1-6, with 7 bases matching TRBD1. Losses at the gene ends were 7 bases for V and 6 bases for J; bases not matched to a gene: 9. Germline-derived CDR1 and CDR2 are SNHLY and FYNNEI. The CDR3 has 15 residues. The CDR3 reads CASILIQGSNSPLHF. Here the CDR3 DNA reads TGTGCCAGCATTTTGATACAGGGGAGTAATTCACCCCTCCACTTT. Variable domain in full (rest from reference TRBV2 and TRBJ1-6): EPEVTQTPSHQVTQMGQEVILRCVPISNHLYFYWYRQILGQKVEFLVSFYNNEISEKSEIFDDQFSVERPDGSNFTLKIRSTKLEDSAMYFCASILIQGSNSPLHFGNGTRLTVT.

V gene TRBV19 combines with J gene TRBJ1-3; D is undetermined. This CDR3 has 13 amino acids. Germline assignment: CDR1 LNHDA and CDR2 SQIVND (reference sequence). V lost 6 bases and J 7 bases, leaving 13 bases between the germline ends. This CDR3 is CASSHRGRNTIYF. The CDR3 coding sequence is TGTGCCAGTAGCCATCGAGGAAGGAACACCATATATTTT.

The chain links TRBV5-8 to TRBJ1-2; D may be TRBD1 (5 bases). Germline values: CDR1 SGHTS, CDR2 YDEGEE. The CDR3 consists of 12 residues. V was shortened by 1 base and J by 5 bases, with 6 bases between the two germline ends. The CDR3 nucleotides read TGTGCCAGCAGCTTGTCAGGGTATGGCTACACCTTC. Encoded protein: CASSLSGYGYTF.

The V gene is TRBV6-5, the J gene TRBJ1-1; D remains ambiguous. The CDR3 length is 13 residues. Germline lookup yields CDR1 MNHEY and CDR2 SVGAGI. The V end lost 3 bases, the J end lost 4 bases, and 9 bases lay between the germline ends. The CDR3, as DNA: TGTGCCAGCAGTTATGGTGCAGTCACTGAAGCTTTCTTT. It specifies CASSYGAVTEAFF.

The V and J genes are TRBV4-2 and TRBJ2-7; weak D call: TRBD2 (6 bases). Germline CDR1 LGHNA, CDR2 YNFKEQ. The germline V and J ends were trimmed by 6 bases and 0 bases, with 12 bases remaining between them. This CDR3 has 14 amino acids. The CDR3 DNA is TGTGCCAGCAGACAGCGGGTACTCTCCTACGAGCAGTACTTC. Encoded protein: CASRQRVLSYEQYF.

This chain connects TRBV28 to TRBJ1-1; no firm D call. The CDR3 sequence is 14 residues long. V was cut by 6 bases and J by 6 bases, with 17 bases left in between. Germline-derived CDR1 and CDR2 are MDHEN and SYDVKM. The CDR3 DNA is TGTGCCAGCAGATTGACACCACCTGGATCTGAAGCTTTCTTT. Translation: CASRLTPPGSEAFF.

The chain employs TRBV4-3 and TRBJ2-7; 7 bases map to TRBD2. The CDR3 spans 16 residues. From germline, CDR1 is LGHNA and CDR2 YSLEER. Trimming cost V 0 bases and J 2 bases; bases outside gene matches: 7. CDR3 amino acids: CASSQEGGGETYEQYF. For the CDR3, the DNA is TGCGCCAGCAGCCAAGAGGGGGGGGGAGAGACCTACGAGCAGTACTTC.

The chain has TRBV5-1 and TRBJ2-5, with no clear D. CDR1 is SGHRS, CDR2 YFSETQ, per germline. The V gene lost 5 bases and the J gene lost 4 bases, with 15 bases spanning the gap. This CDR3 has 14 residues. The CDR3 nucleotides are TGCGCCAGCAGGGGCGCCGTGAGTGGAGAGACCCAGTACTTC. Translating gives CASRGAVSGETQYF.

V usage is TRBV19 and J usage is TRBJ2-2, with 11 bases identical to TRBD2. J gave up 7 bases and V 3 bases, and 7 bases lay outside the gene matches. CDR1 and CDR2 (germline): LNHDA, SQIVND (reference sequence). The CDR3 contains 16 residues. The CDR3 sequence is CASSILTSGKGGELFF. CDR3 bases: TGTGCCAGTAGTATTCTGACTAGCGGGAAAGGCGGGGAGCTGTTTTTT. Together with reference TRBV19 and TRBJ2-2, the CDR3 gives the full variable domain: DGGITQSPKYLFRKEGQNVTLSCEQNLNHDAMYWYRQDPGQGLRLIYYSQIVNDFQKGDIAEGYSVSREKKESFPLTVTSAQKNPTAFYLCASSILTSGKGGELFFGEGSRLTVL.

The CDR3 loop reads CASSLGQGGYGYTF. The CDR3 region has the DNA TGTGCCAGCAGTTTAGGACAGGGGGGCTATGGCTACACCTTC. This chain joins TRBV27 and TRBJ1-2; 10 bases fit TRBD1. The V segment lost 2 bases and the J segment 4 bases; nucleotides outside the gene matches: 1. This CDR3 has 14 amino acids. The germline CDR1 and CDR2 sequences are MNHEY and SMNVEV (reference sequence).

This chain connects TRBV28 to TRBJ1-1, with a possible D match to TRBD1 (6 bases). The CDR3 is 15 amino acids. The V gene lost 3 bases and the J gene lost 1 base, with 12 bases spanning the gap. CDR1 and CDR2 from the germline V gene are MDHEN and SYDVKM. CDR3 residues: CASSFQGRGNTEAFF. The CDR3 bases are TGTGCCAGCAGTTTTCAGGGGAGGGGGAACACTGAAGCTTTCTTT.

The J gene is TRBJ2-2, the V gene TRBV6-6; 11 nucleotides align to TRBD1. V was pared by 2 bases and J by 4 bases, with 0 bases of the junction left unmatched. The CDR3 loop spans 15 amino acids. CDR1 is MNHNY and CDR2 is SVGAGI in the germline V gene (reference sequence). CDR3 protein: CASSYGTGGTGELFF. CDR3 DNA: TGTGCCAGCAGTTACGGGACAGGGGGCACCGGGGAGCTGTTTTTT.

The rearrangement joins TRBV29-1 to TRBJ1-2; 9 positions match TRBD1. Germline V gene sequence: CDR1 SQVTM, CDR2 ANQGSEA. The CDR3 runs to 13 residues. The V and J ends lost 7 bases and 4 bases, in that order; junction bases with no gene match: 7. The CDR3, as DNA: TGCAGCGCTGGGACAGGGAGTGGCTATGGCTACACCTTC. Translation: CSAGTGSGYGYTF.